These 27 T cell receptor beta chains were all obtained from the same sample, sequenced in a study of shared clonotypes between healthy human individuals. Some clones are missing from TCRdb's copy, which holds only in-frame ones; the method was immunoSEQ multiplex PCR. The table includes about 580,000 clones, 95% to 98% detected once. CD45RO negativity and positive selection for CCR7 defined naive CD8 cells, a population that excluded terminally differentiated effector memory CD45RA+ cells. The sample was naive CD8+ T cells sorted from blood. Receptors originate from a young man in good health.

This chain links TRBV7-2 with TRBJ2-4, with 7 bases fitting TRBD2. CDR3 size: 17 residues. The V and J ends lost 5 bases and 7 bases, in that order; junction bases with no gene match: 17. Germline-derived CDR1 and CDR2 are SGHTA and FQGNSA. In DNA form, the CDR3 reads TGTGCCAGCAGCCCCTCGTTGCGTGCGGGAGTGACGAACATTCAGTACTTC. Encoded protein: CASSPSLRAGVTNIQYF.

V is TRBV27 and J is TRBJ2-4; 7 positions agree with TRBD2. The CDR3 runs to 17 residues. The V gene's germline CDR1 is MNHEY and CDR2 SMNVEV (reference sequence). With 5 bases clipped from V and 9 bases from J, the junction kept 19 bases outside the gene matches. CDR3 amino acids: CASSPPPRTRPHFIQYF. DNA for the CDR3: TGTGCCAGCAGTCCCCCGCCCCGGACTAGGCCTCATTTCATTCAGTACTTC.

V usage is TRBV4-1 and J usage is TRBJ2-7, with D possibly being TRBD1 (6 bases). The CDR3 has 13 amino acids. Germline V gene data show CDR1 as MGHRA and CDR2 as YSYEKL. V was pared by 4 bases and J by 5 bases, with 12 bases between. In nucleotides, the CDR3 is TGCGCCAGCAGCCCCCGACAGGACCACGAGCAGTACTTC. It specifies CASSPRQDHEQYF.

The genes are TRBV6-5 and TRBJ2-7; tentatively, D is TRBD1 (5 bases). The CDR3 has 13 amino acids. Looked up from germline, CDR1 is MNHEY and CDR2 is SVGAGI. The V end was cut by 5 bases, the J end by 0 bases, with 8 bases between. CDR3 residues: CASSDSSSYEQYF. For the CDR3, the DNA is TGTGCCAGCAGTGACAGTAGCTCCTACGAGCAGTACTTC.

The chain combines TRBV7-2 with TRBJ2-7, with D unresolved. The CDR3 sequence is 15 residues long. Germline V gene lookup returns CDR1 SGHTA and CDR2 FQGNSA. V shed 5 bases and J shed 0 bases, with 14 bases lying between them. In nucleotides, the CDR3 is TGTGCCAGCAGCCCTTCGGGCAGTCCCTCCTACGAGCAGTACTTC. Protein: CASSPSGSPSYEQYF.

CDR3 amino acids: CASSLQPGTADFDYGYTF. CDR3 sequence (DNA): TGTGCCAGCTCACTTCAACCCGGGACAGCGGATTTCGACTATGGCTACACCTTC. This sequence joins TRBV18 and TRBJ1-2; 7 positions agree with TRBD1. Trimming removed 4 bases from V and 3 bases from J; junction bases left unmatched: 17. The CDR3 is made up of 18 amino acids. Germline CDR1 is KGHSH and CDR2 is LQKENI.

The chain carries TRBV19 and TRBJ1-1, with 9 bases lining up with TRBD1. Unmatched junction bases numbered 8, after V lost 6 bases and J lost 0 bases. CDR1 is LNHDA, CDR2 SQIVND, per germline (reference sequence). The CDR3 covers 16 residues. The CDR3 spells CASRRDRAVVNTEAFF. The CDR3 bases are TGTGCCAGTAGGAGGGACAGGGCGGTAGTGAACACTGAAGCTTTCTTT.

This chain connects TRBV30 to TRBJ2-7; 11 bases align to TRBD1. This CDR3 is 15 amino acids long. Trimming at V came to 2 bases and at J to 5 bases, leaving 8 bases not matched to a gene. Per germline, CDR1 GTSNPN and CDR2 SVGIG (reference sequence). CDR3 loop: CAWSLPDRGLDEQYF. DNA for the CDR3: TGTGCCTGGAGTCTCCCGGACAGGGGGCTTGACGAGCAGTACTTC.

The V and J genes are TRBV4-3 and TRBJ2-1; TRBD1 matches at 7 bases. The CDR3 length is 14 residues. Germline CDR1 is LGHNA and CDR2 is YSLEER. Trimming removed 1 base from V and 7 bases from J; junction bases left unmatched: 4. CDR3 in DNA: TGCGCCAGCAGCCAAGTGCAGGGGGAAAATGAGCAGTTCTTC. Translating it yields CASSQVQGENEQFF.

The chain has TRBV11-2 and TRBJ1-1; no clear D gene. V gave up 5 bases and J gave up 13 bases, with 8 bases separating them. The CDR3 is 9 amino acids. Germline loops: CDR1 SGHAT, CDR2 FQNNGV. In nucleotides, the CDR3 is TGTGCCAGCAGCCAGCCCCTTTTCTTT. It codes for CASSQPLFF. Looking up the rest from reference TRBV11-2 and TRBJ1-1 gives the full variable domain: EAGVAQSPRYKIIEKRQSVAFWCNPISGHATLYWYQQILGQGPKLLIQFQNNGVVDDSQLPKDRFSAERLKGVDSTLKIQPAKLEDSAVYLCASSQPLFFGQGTRLTVV.

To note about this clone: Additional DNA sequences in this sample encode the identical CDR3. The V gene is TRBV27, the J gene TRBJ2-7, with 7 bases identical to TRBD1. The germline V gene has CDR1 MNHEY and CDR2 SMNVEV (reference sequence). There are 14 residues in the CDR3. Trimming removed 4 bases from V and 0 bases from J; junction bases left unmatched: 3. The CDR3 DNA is TGTGCCAGCAGTTCCTACAGGGGCTCCTACGAGCAGTACTTC. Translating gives CASSSYRGSYEQYF.

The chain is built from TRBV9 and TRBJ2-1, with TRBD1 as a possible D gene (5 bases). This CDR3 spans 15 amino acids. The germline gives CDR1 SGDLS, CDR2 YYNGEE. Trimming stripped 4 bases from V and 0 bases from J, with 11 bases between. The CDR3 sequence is CASSLQESSYNEQFF. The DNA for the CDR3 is TGTGCCAGCAGCTTACAGGAGAGCTCCTACAATGAGCAGTTCTTC.

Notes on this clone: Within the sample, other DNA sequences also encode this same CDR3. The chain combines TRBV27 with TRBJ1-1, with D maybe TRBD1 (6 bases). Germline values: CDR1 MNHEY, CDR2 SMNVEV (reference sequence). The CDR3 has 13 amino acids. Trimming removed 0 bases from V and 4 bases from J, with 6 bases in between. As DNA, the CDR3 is TGTGCCAGCAGTTTATCAGGGGGCACTGAAGCTTTCTTT. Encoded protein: CASSLSGGTEAFF.

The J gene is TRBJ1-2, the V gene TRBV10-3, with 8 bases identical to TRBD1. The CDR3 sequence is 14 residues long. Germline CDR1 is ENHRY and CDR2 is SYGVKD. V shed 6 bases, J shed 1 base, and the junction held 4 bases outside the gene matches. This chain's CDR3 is CAIRDRAINYGYTF. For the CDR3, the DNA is TGTGCCATCAGGGACAGGGCTATTAACTATGGCTACACCTTC.

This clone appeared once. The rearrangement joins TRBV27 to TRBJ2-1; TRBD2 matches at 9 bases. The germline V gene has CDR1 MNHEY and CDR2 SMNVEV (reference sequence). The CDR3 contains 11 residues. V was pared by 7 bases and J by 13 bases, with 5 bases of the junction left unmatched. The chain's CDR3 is CASNGGRAQFF. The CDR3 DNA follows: TGTGCCAGCAACGGCGGGAGGGCTCAGTTCTTC.

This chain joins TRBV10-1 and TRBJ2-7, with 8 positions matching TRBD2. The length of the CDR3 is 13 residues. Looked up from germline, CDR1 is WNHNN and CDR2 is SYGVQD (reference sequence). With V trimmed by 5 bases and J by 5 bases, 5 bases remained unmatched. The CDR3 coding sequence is TGCGCCAGCAGTCCAGCGGGGGCCCACGAGCAGTACTTC. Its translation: CASSPAGAHEQYF.

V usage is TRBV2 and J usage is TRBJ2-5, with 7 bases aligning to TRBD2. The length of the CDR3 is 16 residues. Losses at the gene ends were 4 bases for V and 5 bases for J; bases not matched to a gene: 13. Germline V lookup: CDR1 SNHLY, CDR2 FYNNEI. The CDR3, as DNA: TGTGCCAGCAGTGCTCCCAGCGGGGTTCCCGTGGAGACCCAGTACTTC. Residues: CASSAPSGVPVETQYF.

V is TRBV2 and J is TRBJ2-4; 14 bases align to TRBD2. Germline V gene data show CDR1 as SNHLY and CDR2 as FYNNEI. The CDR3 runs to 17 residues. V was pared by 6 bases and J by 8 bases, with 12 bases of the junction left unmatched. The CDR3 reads CASRGLAGELSGDIQYF. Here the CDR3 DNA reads TGTGCCAGCAGGGGACTAGCGGGAGAGCTCTCGGGGGACATTCAGTACTTC.

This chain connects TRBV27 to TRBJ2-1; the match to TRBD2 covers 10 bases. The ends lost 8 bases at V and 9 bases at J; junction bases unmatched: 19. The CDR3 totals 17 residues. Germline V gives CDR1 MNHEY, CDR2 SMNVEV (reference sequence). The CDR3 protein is CASDTVSASGSRGEQFF. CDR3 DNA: TGTGCCAGCGATACAGTCTCCGCTAGCGGGAGTCGTGGTGAGCAGTTCTTC.

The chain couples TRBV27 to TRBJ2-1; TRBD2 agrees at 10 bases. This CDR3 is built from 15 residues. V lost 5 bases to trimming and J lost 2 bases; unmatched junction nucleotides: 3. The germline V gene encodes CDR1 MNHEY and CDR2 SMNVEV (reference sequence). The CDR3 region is CASSRTSGPYNEQFF. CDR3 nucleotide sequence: TGTGCCAGCAGTCGGACTAGCGGCCCCTACAATGAGCAGTTCTTC.

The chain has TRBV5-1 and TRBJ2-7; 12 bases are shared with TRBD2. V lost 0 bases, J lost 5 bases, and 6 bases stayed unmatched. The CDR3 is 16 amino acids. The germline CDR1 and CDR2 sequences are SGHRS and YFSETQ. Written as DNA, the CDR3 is TGCGCCAGCAGCTTGGGACTAGCGGGAGTTCACGACGAGCAGTACTTC. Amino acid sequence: CASSLGLAGVHDEQYF.

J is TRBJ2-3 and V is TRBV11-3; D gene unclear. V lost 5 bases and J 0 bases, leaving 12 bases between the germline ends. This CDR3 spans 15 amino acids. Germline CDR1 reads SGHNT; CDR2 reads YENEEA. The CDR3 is CASSLGQLSTDTQYF. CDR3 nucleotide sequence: TGTGCCAGCAGCCTGGGTCAATTGAGCACAGATACGCAGTATTTT.

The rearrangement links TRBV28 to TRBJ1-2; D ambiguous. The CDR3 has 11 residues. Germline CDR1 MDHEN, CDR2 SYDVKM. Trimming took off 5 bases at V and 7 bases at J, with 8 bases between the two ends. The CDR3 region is CASSPGLGYTF. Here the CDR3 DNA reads TGTGCCAGCAGTCCCGGACTTGGCTACACCTTC.

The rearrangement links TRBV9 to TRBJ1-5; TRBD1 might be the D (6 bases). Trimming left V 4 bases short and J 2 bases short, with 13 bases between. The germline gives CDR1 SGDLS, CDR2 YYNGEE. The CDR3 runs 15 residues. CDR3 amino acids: CASSSTGLGNQPQHF. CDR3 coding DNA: TGTGCCAGCAGCTCAACAGGGCTTGGCAATCAGCCCCAGCATTTT.

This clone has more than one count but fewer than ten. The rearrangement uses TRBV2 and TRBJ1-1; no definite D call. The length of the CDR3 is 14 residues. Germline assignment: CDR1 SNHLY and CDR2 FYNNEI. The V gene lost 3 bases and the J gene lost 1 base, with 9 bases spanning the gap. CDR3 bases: TGTGCCAGCAGTGAGTCACAGCCGAACACTGAAGCTTTCTTT. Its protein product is CASSESQPNTEAFF.

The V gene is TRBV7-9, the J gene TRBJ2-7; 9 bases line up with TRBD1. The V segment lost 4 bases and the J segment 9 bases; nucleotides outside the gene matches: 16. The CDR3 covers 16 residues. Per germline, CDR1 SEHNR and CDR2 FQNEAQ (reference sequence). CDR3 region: CASSSTRDRARWGQYF. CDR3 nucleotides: TGTGCCAGCAGCTCTACCCGGGACAGGGCCCGCTGGGGGCAGTACTTC.

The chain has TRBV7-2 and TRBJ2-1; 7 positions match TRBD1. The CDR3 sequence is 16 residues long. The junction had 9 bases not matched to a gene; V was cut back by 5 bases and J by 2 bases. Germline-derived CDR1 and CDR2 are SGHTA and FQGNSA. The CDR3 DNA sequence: TGTGCCAGCAGCCCTCCCGCAGGGGGTACCTACAATGAGCAGTTCTTC. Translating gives CASSPPAGGTYNEQFF.